This is a list of T cell receptor beta chains from one sample in a study of shared clonotypes between healthy human individuals. Method: immunoSEQ multiplex PCR; TCRdb's copy keeps in-frame clones and lacks some. There are 1 million to 1.2 million clones in the sample; approximately 75% occur only once, and 0.7% to 0.95% lies in the top ten. Specimen: memory CD4+ T cells from PBMCs. These receptors were collected from a man younger than 30 in good health. Some clones in this sample may be carry-over from other donors' samples. The CDR3 runs from the conserved cysteine through the conserved F or W. A D gene is named only where the DNA matches it firmly. Clone size appears in some rows only: once, few, many, or a class for an expanded clone.

j_gene	d_gene	v_gene	abundance	CDR3nt	CDR3aa
TRBJ1-4	NA	TRBV12-5	NA	TGTGCTAGTGGTTTCCTGGACCCCACAAAGTTCGGCGGTAATGAAAAACTGTTTTTT	CASGFLDPTKFGGNEKLFF
TRBJ2-2	TRBD1	TRBV18	NA	TGTGCCAGCTCACCTGTCCTGCGTAGGACAGGGCCCACCGGGGAGCTGTTTTTT	CASSPVLRRTGPTGELFF
TRBJ2-7	TRBD2	TRBV7-3	once	TGTGCCAGCAGCTTGGGGGGGAATAGTCCCTACGAGCAGTACTTC	CASSLGGNSPYEQYF
TRBJ1-3	NA	TRBV30	many	TGTGCCTGGAAGGCAGATGGAAACACCATATATTTT	CAWKADGNTIYF
TRBJ2-5	NA	TRBV5-6	NA	TGTGCCAGCAGCTTGAGGGAGACCCAGTACTTC	CASSLRETQYF
TRBJ1-1	NA	TRBV2	NA	TGTGCCAGCAGTGAATCAGGGATCACTGAAGCTTTCTTT	CASSESGITEAFF
TRBJ1-2	TRBD1	TRBV7-3	few	TGTGCCAGCAGCTATGGACAGGGGGTTGGCTACACCTTC	CASSYGQGVGYTF
TRBJ2-5	NA	TRBV28	NA	TGTGCCAGCAGTTTGGGGGAAGAGACCCAGTACTTC	CASSLGEETQYF
TRBJ2-1	TRBD2	TRBV6-5	once	TGTGCCAGCAGTTACGGACTAGCGGGAGGAAATGAGCAGTTCTTC	CASSYGLAGGNEQFF
TRBJ1-1	NA	TRBV10-3	many	TGTGCCATCAGCTTACAGGGGAACACTGAAGCTTTCTTT	CAISLQGNTEAFF
TRBJ2-3	NA	TRBV27	NA	TGTGCCAGCAGTTTATCCCCGTGGGCAGATACGCAGTATTTT	CASSLSPWADTQYF
TRBJ1-1	NA	TRBV5-6	NA	TGTGCCAGCAGCTTGGCCTTCTTAGCTTTCTTT	CASSLAFLAFF
TRBJ1-3	NA	TRBV28	NA	TGTGCCACCACTAAGAGCTCTGGAAACACCATATATTTT	CATTKSSGNTIYF
TRBJ2-3	TRBD2	TRBV9	NA	TGTGCCAGCAGCTTGCGGGAGGCCACCACAGATACGCAGTATTTT	CASSLREATTDTQYF
TRBJ2-7	NA	TRBV6-1	NA	TGTGCCAGCAGTGAAAATCAGAGGGAGCAGTACTTC	CASSENQREQYF
TRBJ2-1	NA	TRBV6-5	NA	TGTGCCAGCAGCCCTTGGTGGGGAGAGGGCAATGAGCAGTTCTTC	CASSPWWGEGNEQFF
TRBJ2-2	TRBD2	TRBV30	once	TGTGCCTGGAGTGTAGTGTCTAGCGGAAGCGGGGAGCTGTTTTTT	CAWSVVSSGSGELFF
TRBJ1-2	TRBD1	TRBV6-6	NA	TGTGCCAGCAGCCGAGACAGGGCTCCCTATGGCTACACCTTC	CASSRDRAPYGYTF
TRBJ2-5	NA	TRBV7-2	many	TGTGCCAGCAGCCGAGGGGGAGAAGAGACCCAGTACTTC	CASSRGGEETQYF
TRBJ2-7	NA	TRBV28	NA	TGTGCCAGCAGTTTATTGGCTCAGCCTACCCTTTTCGAGCAGTACTTC	CASSLLAQPTLFEQYF
TRBJ2-7	NA	TRBV4-2	NA	TGTGCCAGCAGCCAAGCTTACGGTAACTCCTACGAGCAGTACTTC	CASSQAYGNSYEQYF
TRBJ2-7	TRBD2	TRBV4-3	NA	TGCGCCAGCACCCTAAGCCTAGCGGGAAGTTACGAGCAGTACTTC	CASTLSLAGSYEQYF
TRBJ1-2	TRBD1	TRBV5-1	once	TGCGCCAGCAGCTTGTCTCCCGGGACAGATGGCTACACCTTC	CASSLSPGTDGYTF
TRBJ2-2	TRBD2	TRBV5-1	NA	TGCGCCAGCAGGGGACTAGCGGGAGACCCCGGGGAGCTGTTTTTT	CASRGLAGDPGELFF
TRBJ2-1	TRBD2	TRBV5-1	NA	TGCGCCAGCAGCCGGGAGGGGCCTCCTAAAGGGGAGCAGTTCTTC	CASSREGPPKGEQFF
TRBJ1-1	TRBD1	TRBV5-1	NA	TGCGCCAGCAGCTTATCCGGGACAGGAATTAACACTGAAGCTTTCTTT	CASSLSGTGINTEAFF
TRBJ2-1	TRBD2	TRBV7-3	NA	TGTGCCAGCAGCTTTAGCGGGAGGGGCCGGGATGAGCAGTTCTTC	CASSFSGRGRDEQFF
TRBJ2-1	TRBD1	TRBV7-9	NA	TGTGCCAGCAGCTTCGGACAGGGCAGTAGCAATGAGCAGTTCTTC	CASSFGQGSSNEQFF